This T cell receptor (beta chain) appears in the sequencing data of a study of cytomegalovirus exposure and HLA in healthy donors. Whole-study findings and limits: Productive status was seen about 87% or about 30% of the time for most TCR beta V segments in an earlier analysis.

The PCR had 60 Vbeta and 13 Jbeta primers. Clones were sequenced by immunoSEQ multiplex PCR, and TCRdb holds only the in-frame ones, with some missing. Here the sample spans about 180,000 clones, 77% being singletons. CDR3 length: 14 residues. The trim removed 10 bases at V and 7 bases at J, leaving 13 bases unmatched. Germline V CDR1 and CDR2: MDHEN, SYDVKM. For this clone: No antigen is known for it.

This clonotype was sampled from a woman aged 25-40 years in good health and CMV-seropositive. The chain has TRBV28 and TRBJ2-4; 7 bases are shared with TRBD2. The material sequenced was PBMCs. Here the CDR3 DNA reads TGTGCCACCCGCCGGGACCAGGGAGGGAACATTCAGTACTTC. Protein sequence: CATRRDQGGNIQYF.